Below, 13 T cell receptor beta chains from the same sample are listed, as sequenced in a study of T cells in Graves' hyperthyroidism and ophthalmopathy. Amplified TCR beta CDR3 regions came from RNA transcripts. TCR CDR3 underwent first-round RT-PCR with the HTBI primer set. TCRdb processed the multiplex PCR reads anew with MiXCR; each CDR3 protein has one entry. The sample contains 360,000 or so distinct CDR3 sequences, around 18% of which appear only once. Sample: blood. The receptors derive from a middle-aged woman with Graves' ophthalmopathy.

This clonotype was observed many times. The V gene is TRBV7-8, the J gene TRBJ1-1; no clear D. The germline gives CDR1 SGHVS, CDR2 FQNEAQ. The V end lost 6 bases, the J end lost 1 base, and 9 bases lay between the germline ends. There are 13 residues in the CDR3. The CDR3 DNA reads TGTGCCAGCAGTCGGACCCGGAACACTGAAGCTTTCTTT. This sequence encodes CASSRTRNTEAFF.

This clonotype was detected ten times or more. The chain is built from TRBV12-3 or TRBV12-4 and TRBJ2-7; D remains ambiguous. V shed 3 bases and J shed 7 bases, with 13 bases lying between them. The CDR3 contains 13 residues. CDR3 DNA: TGTGCCAGCAGTTTGAGGCTGGAGAGAGAGCAGTACTTC. Protein: CASSLRLEREQYF.

This clonotype was seen repeatedly, ten times or more. This sequence joins TRBV11-3 and TRBJ2-3, with 8 nucleotides matching TRBD2. Losses at the gene ends were 4 bases for V and 5 bases for J; bases not matched to a gene: 17. This CDR3 region has 18 residues. Germline V gene sequence: CDR1 SGHNT, CDR2 YENEEA. Here the CDR3 reads CASSSKGKKAGVVDTQYF. As DNA, the CDR3 is TGTGCCAGCAGCTCAAAGGGAAAAAAAGCGGGAGTGGTAGATACGCAGTATTTT.

This clonotype was counted many times. CDR3 residues: CASSLAFRDRGHEQYF. Written as DNA, the CDR3 is TGTGCCAGCAGCTTAGCTTTCCGGGACAGGGGCCACGAGCAGTACTTC. The chain carries TRBV13 and TRBJ2-7; 10 bases are a match to TRBD1. The V and J ends lost 1 base and 5 bases, in that order; junction bases with no gene match: 8. The CDR3 covers 16 residues. CDR1 and CDR2 from the germline V gene are PRHDT and FYEKMQ (reference sequence).

The rearrangement uses TRBV2 and TRBJ2-7; tentative D call: TRBD2 (7 bases). The CDR3 totals 15 residues. V dropped 7 bases and J dropped 2 bases, with 18 bases sitting between them. From germline, CDR1 is SNHLY and CDR2 FYNNEI. The CDR3 region is CASKEGGASAYEQYF. CDR3 coding DNA: TGTGCCAGCAAAGAAGGGGGGGCTAGCGCCTACGAGCAGTACTTC.

The CDR3 spells CASSLDNRAHEQYF. CDR3 sequence (DNA): TGTGCCAGCAGCTTAGACAACAGGGCCCACGAGCAGTACTTC. This chain uses TRBV11-2 with TRBJ2-7; a weak D match, TRBD1 (6 bases). V lost 0 bases and J 5 bases, leaving 11 bases between the germline ends. The CDR3 consists of 14 residues. The germline V gene encodes CDR1 SGHAT and CDR2 FQNNGV.

In its sample, this clonotype was seen many times. V and J are TRBV6-1 and TRBJ2-2; a possible D gene is TRBD2 (5 bases). Germline CDR1 is MNHNS and CDR2 is SASEGT. The V end was cut by 4 bases, the J end by 9 bases, with 18 bases between. The CDR3 runs to 15 residues. The CDR3 loop is CASSVASYGPRELFF. Here the CDR3 DNA reads TGTGCCAGCAGTGTTGCTAGCTATGGTCCGCGGGAGCTGTTTTTT.

This clonotype was seen at least ten times. The chain combines TRBV19 with TRBJ1-1; TRBD1 is a possible D gene (5 bases). Trimming took off 5 bases at V and 7 bases at J, with 17 bases between the two ends. Germline V lookup: CDR1 LNHDA, CDR2 SQIVND (reference sequence). The CDR3 is 14 amino acids. The CDR3 nucleotides read TGTGCCAGTAGTCGTCAACCGCAGAGGGGTGAAGCTTTCTTT. Its translation: CASSRQPQRGEAFF.

This clonotype was picked up many times. V gene TRBV7-2 combines with J gene TRBJ2-7; 7 positions match TRBD1. This CDR3 is 13 amino acids long. J was trimmed by 2 bases and V by 2 bases; bases with no gene match: 0. CDR1 and CDR2 from the germline V gene are SGHTA and FQGNSA. The CDR3, as DNA: TGTGCCAGCAGCTTACAGGGGGCCTACGAGCAGTACTTC. It is translated as CASSLQGAYEQYF.

This clonotype has ten or more counts. The chain joins TRBV12-3 or TRBV12-4 to TRBJ1-1, with 7 bases aligning to TRBD1. The CDR3 is 14 residues long. The ends lost 7 bases at V and 3 bases at J; junction bases unmatched: 8. CDR3 bases: TGTGCCAGCACGAGGAGACAGGGCTACACTGAAGCTTTCTTT. It specifies CASTRRQGYTEAFF.

V gene TRBV12-3 or TRBV12-4 combines with J gene TRBJ2-2, with D possibly being TRBD2 (7 bases). The CDR3 consists of 18 residues. Trimming cost V 5 bases and J 4 bases, with 23 bases left between them. CDR3 sequence reads: CASSPQSWGGSGTGELFF. The DNA of the CDR3 is TGTGCCAGCAGTCCACAGAGCTGGGGGGGCTCGGGCACCGGGGAGCTGTTTTTT.

This clonotype was recorded many times. The chain carries TRBV28 and TRBJ2-7, with a tentative D call TRBD1 (6 bases). V dropped 2 bases and J dropped 9 bases, with 14 bases sitting between them. Germline values: CDR1 MDHEN, CDR2 SYDVKM. This CDR3 spans 13 amino acids. CDR3 region: CASSLVGAQRQYF. As DNA, the CDR3 is TGTGCCAGCAGTTTAGTGGGGGCGCAAAGGCAGTACTTC.

This clonotype was recorded many times. The rearrangement links TRBV5-1 to TRBJ2-2; 9 bases line up with TRBD2. Germline V lookup: CDR1 SGHRS, CDR2 YFSETQ. V was pared by 3 bases and J by 5 bases, with 11 bases of the junction left unmatched. The CDR3 length is 17 residues. CDR3 DNA: TGCGCCAGCAGCTCGGGGCCGGGGACTAGCTATACCGGGGAGCTGTTTTTT. Translated: CASSSGPGTSYTGELFF.